This record looks at one T cell receptor beta chain sequence and its context. The V and J ends lost 6 bases and 4 bases respectively, with 21 bases between them. Germline loops: CDR1 KGHSH, CDR2 LQKENI. This CDR3 spans 16 amino acids. The sample is drawn from a study of blood T cell repertoires in COVID-19. Study-level background: Material from acute and convalescent COVID-19 was sourced from the United States, Italy and Spain.

Repertoires were generated with immunoSEQ multiplex PCR, while TCRdb's copy carries only in-frame clones and drops some. The sample comprises hundreds of thousands of clones, around 90% of which are singletons, and roughly 2.3% rests with the top ten. V gene TRBV18 combines with J gene TRBJ1-2, with D possibly TRBD1 on 6 matching bases. The source is a man younger than 35 with active or convalescent COVID-19. Sequencing was carried out using peripheral blood. The CDR3: CASSTTSTGIFYGYTF. The CDR3 DNA reads as TGTGCCAGCTCCACTACTTCGACAGGAATTTTCTATGGCTACACCTTC.